The entry below gives a single T cell receptor (beta chain) sequence along with its context. Original data processing: Reference gene primer amplification in the assay estimated nucleated cell counts. Produced via immunoSEQ multiplex PCR; TCRdb's table is partial and in-frame only. That table is the source of V, J and clone size, and D and trimming were worked out from the DNA. This table has around 25,000 clones, about 89% appearing once. V lost 4 bases and J lost 2; bases outside the gene matches: 3. Germline V gives CDR1 SGHTA, CDR2 FQGNSA. This CDR3 is built from 15 residues. The data were obtained in a study of blood T cell repertoires in COVID-19. Study details: The origin of the acute and convalescent COVID-19 samples was the United States, Italy and Spain. From T cells, B-cell-depleted T cells, or PBMCs came the material, which was cDNA or gDNA.

This chain connects TRBV7-2 to TRBJ2-3; TRBD2 matches 10 bases. The source of this sequence is a man in his fifties or sixties with active COVID-19. Sequences were obtained from peripheral blood. The CDR3 is CASSSSGGFTDTQYF. Here the CDR3 DNA reads TGTGCCAGCAGCTCTAGCGGGGGCTTCACAGATACGCAGTATTTT.